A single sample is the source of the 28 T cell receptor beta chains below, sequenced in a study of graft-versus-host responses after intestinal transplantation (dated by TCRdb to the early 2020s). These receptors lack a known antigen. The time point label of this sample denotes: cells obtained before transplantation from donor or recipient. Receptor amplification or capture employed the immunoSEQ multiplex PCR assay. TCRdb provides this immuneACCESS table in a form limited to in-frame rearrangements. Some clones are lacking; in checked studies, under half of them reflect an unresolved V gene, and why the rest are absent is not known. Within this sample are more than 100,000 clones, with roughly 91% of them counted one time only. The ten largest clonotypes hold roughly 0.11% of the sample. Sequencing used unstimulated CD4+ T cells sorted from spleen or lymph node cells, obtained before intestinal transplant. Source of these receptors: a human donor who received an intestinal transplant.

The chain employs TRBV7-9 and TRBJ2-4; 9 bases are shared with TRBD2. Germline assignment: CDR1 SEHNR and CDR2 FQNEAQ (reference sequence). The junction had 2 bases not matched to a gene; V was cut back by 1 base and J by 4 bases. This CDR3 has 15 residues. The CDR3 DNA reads TGTGCCAGCAGCTTAGGACTAGCGGAAAAAAACATTCAGTACTTC. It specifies CASSLGLAEKNIQYF. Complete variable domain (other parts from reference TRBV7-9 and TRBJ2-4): DTGVSQNPRHKITKRGQNVTFRCDPISEHNRLYWYRQTLGQGPEFLTYFQNEAQLEKSRLLSDRFSAERPKGSFSTLEIQRTEQGDSAMYLCASSLGLAEKNIQYFGAGTRLSVL.

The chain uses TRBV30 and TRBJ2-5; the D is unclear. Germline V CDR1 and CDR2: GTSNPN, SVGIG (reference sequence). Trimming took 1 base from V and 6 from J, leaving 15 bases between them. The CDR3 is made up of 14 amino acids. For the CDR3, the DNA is TGTGCCTGGAGTGGGGTAGGGTCTCGGAAGACCCAGTACTTC. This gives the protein CAWSGVGSRKTQYF.

This CDR3 is CASSYSLGGRGVEFEKLFF. Written as DNA, the CDR3 is TGTGCCAGCAGTTACTCTTTGGGGGGGCGCGGCGTGGAGTTTGAAAAACTGTTTTTT. The chain has TRBV6-8 and TRBJ1-4; the D gene is possibly TRBD1 (6 bases). V gave up 0 bases and J gave up 7 bases, with 24 bases separating them. Germline CDR1 and CDR2: MNHGY and SAAAGT. The CDR3 totals 19 residues.

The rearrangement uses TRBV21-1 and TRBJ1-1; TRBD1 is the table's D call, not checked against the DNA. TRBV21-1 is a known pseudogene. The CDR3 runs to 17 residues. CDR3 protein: CASTPQRTVSPNTEAFF. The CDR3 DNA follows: TGTGCCAGCACCCCACAACGGACAGTCTCCCCGAACACTGAAGCTTTCTTT.

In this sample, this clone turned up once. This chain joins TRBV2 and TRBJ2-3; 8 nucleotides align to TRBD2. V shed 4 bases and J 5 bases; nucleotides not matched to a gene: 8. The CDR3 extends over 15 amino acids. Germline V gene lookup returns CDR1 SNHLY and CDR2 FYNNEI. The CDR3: CASSVNGGVGDTQYF. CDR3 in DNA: TGTGCCAGCAGTGTTAACGGGGGGGTGGGAGATACGCAGTATTTT.

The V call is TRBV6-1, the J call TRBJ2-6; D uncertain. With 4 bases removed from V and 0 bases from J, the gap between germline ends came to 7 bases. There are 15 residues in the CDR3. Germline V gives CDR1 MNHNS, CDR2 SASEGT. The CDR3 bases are TGTGCCAGCAGTGGGCTCAGCTCTGGGGCCAACGTCCTGACTTTC. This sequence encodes CASSGLSSGANVLTF.

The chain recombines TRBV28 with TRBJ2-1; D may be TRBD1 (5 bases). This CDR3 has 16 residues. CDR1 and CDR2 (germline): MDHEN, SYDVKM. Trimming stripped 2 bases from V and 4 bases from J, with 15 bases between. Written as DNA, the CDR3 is TGTGCCAGCAGTTTACCTCAGGGTTTCGAATACAATGAGCAGTTCTTC. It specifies CASSLPQGFEYNEQFF. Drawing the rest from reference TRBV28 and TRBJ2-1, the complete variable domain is DVKVTQSSRYLVKRTGEKVFLECVQDMDHENMFWYRQDPGLGLRLIYFSYDVKMKEKGDIPEGYSVSREKKERFSLILESASTNQTSMYLCASSLPQGFEYNEQFFGPGTRLTVL.

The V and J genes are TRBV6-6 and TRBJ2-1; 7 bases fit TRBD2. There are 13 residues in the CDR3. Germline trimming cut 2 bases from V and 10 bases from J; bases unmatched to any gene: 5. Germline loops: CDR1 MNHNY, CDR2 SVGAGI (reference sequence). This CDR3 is CASSYGTKTEQFF. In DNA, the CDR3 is TGTGCCAGCAGTTACGGGACTAAGACGGAGCAGTTCTTC.

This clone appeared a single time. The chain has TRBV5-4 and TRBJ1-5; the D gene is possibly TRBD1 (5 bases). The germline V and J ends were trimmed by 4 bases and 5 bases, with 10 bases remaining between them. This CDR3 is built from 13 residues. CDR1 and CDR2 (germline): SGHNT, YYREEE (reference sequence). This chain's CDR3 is CASSQDRHQPQHF. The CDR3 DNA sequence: TGTGCCAGCAGCCAAGACAGACATCAGCCCCAGCATTTT.

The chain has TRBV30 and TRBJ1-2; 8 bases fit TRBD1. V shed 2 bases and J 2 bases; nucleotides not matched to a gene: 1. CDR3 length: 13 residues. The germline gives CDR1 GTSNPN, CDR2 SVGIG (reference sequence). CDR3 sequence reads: CAWSWDRNYGYTF. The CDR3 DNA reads TGTGCCTGGAGTTGGGACAGGAACTATGGCTACACCTTC.

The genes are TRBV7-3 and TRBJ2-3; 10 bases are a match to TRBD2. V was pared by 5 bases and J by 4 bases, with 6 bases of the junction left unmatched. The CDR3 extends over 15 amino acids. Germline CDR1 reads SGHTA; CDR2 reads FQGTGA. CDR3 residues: CASSPGLAAADTQYF. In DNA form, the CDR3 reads TGTGCCAGCAGCCCAGGACTAGCGGCAGCAGATACGCAGTATTTT.

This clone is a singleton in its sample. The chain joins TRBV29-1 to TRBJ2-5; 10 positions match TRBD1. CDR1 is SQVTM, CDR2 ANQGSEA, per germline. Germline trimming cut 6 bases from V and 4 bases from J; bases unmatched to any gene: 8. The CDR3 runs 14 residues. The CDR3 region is CSVTGGSGGETQYF. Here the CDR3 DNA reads TGCAGCGTGACAGGGGGCTCGGGTGGAGAGACCCAGTACTTC.

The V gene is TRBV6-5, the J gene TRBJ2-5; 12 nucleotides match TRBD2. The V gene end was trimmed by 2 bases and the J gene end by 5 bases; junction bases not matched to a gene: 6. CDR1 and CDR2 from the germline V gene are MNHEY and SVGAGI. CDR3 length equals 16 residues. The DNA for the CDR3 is TGTGCCAGCAGTTACCACAAGACTAGCGGGAGTGAGACCCAGTACTTC. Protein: CASSYHKTSGSETQYF.

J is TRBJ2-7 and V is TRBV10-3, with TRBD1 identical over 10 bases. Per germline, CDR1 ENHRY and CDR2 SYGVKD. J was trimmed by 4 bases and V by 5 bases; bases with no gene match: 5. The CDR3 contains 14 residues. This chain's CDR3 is CAISPGTGVYEQYF. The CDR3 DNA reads TGTGCCATCAGTCCCGGGACAGGGGTTTACGAGCAGTACTTC.

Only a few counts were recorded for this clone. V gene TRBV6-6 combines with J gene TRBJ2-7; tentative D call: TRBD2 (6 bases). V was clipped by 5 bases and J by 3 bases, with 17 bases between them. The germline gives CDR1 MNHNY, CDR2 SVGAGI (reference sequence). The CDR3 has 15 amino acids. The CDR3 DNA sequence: TGTGCCAGCAGTCCCGCCGGGACGGGGGACTACGAGCAGTACTTC. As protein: CASSPAGTGDYEQYF.

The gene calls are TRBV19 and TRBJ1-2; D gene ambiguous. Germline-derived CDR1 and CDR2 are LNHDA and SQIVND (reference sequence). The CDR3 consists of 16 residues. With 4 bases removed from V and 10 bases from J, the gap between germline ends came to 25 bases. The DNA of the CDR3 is TGTGCCAGTAGTACCTTAATCCCGGGCGCTGCCGGGCACTACACCTTC. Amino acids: CASSTLIPGAAGHYTF. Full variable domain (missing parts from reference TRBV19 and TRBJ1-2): DGGITQSPKYLFRKEGQNVTLSCEQNLNHDAMYWYRQDPGQGLRLIYYSQIVNDFQKGDIAEGYSVSREKKESFPLTVTSAQKNPTAFYLCASSTLIPGAAGHYTFGSGTRLTVV.

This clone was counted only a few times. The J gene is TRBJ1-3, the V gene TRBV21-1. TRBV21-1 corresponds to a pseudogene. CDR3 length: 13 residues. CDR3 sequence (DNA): TGTGCCAGCAGCAATGGAGGGGGAAACACCATATATTTT. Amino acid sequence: CASSNGGGNTIYF.

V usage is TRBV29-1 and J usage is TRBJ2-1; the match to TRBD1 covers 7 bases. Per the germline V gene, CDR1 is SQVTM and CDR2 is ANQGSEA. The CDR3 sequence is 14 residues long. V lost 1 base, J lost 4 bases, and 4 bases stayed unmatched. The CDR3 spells CSVEAGQRYNEQFF. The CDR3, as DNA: TGCAGCGTTGAAGCGGGACAGAGATACAATGAGCAGTTCTTC.

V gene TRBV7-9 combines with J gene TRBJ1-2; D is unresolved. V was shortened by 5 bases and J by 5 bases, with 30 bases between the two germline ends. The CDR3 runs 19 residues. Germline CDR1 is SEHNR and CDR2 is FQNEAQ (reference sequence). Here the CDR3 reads CASSPIKLEGLGGRYGYTF. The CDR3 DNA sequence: TGTGCCAGCAGCCCCATAAAGCTAGAAGGACTGGGAGGAAGATATGGCTACACCTTC.

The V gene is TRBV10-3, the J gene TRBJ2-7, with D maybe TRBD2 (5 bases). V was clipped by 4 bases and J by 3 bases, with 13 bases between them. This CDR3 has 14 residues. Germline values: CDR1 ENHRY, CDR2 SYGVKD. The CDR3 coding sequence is TGTGCCATCAGTGTGGTTCGGGGTAGCTACGAGCAGTACTTC. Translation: CAISVVRGSYEQYF.

DNA for the CDR3: TGCGCCAGCAGTGAGGAAGACAGGGGGCCCTACGGTGAGCAGTTCTTC. Protein sequence: CASSEEDRGPYGEQFF. The chain uses TRBV10-1 and TRBJ2-1; 10 bases line up with TRBD1. Germline trimming cut 2 bases from V and 9 bases from J; bases unmatched to any gene: 10. The germline V gene encodes CDR1 WNHNN and CDR2 SYGVQD (reference sequence). CDR3 size: 16 residues.

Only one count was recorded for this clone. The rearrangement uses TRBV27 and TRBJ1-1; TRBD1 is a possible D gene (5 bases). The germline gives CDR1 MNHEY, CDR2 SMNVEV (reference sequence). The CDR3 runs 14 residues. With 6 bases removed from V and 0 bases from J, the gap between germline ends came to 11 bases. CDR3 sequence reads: CASRLDRLNTEAFF. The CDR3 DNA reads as TGTGCCAGCAGGCTAGACAGATTGAACACTGAAGCTTTCTTT.

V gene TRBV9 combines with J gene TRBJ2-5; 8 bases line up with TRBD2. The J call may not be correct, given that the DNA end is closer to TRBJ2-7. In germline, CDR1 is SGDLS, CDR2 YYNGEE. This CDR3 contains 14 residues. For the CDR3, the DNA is TGTGCCAGCAGCGTAGGACTAGCGTCCTACGAGCAGTACTTC. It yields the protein CASSVGLASYEQYF.

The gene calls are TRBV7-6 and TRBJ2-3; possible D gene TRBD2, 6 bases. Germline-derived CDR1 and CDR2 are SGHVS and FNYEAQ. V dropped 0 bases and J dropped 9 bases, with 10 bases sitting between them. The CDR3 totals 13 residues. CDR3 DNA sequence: TGTGCCAGCAGCTTAGCCCCGGAGGGGACGCAGTATTTT. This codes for CASSLAPEGTQYF.

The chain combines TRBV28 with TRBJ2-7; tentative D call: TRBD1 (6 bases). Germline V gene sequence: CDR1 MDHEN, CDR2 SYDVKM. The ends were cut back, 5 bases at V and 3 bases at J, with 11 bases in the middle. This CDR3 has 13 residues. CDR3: CASSPGAIYEQYF. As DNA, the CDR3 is TGTGCCAGCAGTCCAGGGGCGATCTACGAGCAGTACTTC.

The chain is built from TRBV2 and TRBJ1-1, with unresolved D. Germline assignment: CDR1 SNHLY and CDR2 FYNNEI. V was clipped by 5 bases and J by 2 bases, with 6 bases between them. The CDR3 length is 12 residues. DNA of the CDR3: TGTGCCAGCAGTATCACAAACACTGAAGCTTTCTTT. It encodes CASSITNTEAFF.

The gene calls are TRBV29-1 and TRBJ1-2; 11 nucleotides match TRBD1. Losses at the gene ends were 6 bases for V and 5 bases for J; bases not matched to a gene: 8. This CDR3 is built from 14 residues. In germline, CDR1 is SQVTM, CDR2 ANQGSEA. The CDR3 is CSVNTGTGGYGYTF. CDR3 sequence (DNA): TGCAGCGTGAACACCGGGACAGGGGGTTATGGCTACACCTTC. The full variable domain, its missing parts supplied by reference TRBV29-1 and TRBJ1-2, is SAVISQKPSRDICQRGTSLTIQCQVDSQVTMMFWYRQQPGQSLTLIATANQGSEATYESGFVIDKFPISRPNLTFSTLTVSNMSPEDSSIYLCSVNTGTGGYGYTFGSGTRLTVV.

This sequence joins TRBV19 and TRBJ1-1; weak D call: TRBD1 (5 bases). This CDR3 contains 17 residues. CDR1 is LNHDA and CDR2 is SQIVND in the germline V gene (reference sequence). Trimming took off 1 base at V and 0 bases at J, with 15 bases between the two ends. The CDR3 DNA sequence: TGTGCCAGTAGTATAGTGGGGGGAAGACAAATGAACACTGAAGCTTTCTTT. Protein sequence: CASSIVGGRQMNTEAFF.